The clone carrying this TCR beta chain was detected only a few times. The source of the sample is a study of tumour-infiltrating T cells in Burkitt lymphoma. Study summary: Productive clonality predicted overall and progression-free survival.

The CDR3 covers 13 residues. The ends were cut back, 3 bases at V and 6 bases at J, with 11 bases in the middle. CDR1 SNHLY and CDR2 FYNNEI come from the germline V gene. Produced via immunoSEQ multiplex PCR; TCRdb's table is partial and in-frame only. This table holds 13,000 to 15,000 clones, 30% found once. The receptor was isolated from a human donor with diffuse large B-cell lymphoma. The chain couples TRBV2 to TRBJ1-2; the D is unclear. Material: tumor tissue. The CDR3 sequence is CASSDPRPHGYTF. CDR3 nucleotide sequence: TGTGCCAGCAGTGATCCCCGTCCGCATGGCTACACCTTC.